This TCR beta chain derives from a study of vaccination and CD4 T cells after COVID-19. The sample's treatment: approximately nine-day PBMC culture with coronavirus spike peptide pools or control peptides (ViraFEST assay). The V and J ends lost 3 bases and 7 bases respectively, with 15 bases between them. Germline-derived CDR1 and CDR2 are SEHNR and FQNEAQ (reference sequence). This CDR3 has 14 residues. Comment on this clonotype: Antigen unknown.

Sequencing of DNA taken from cultured CD4+ T cells relied on the Oncomine TCR Beta short-read assay. TCRdb re-derived calls from the PCR reads in MiXCR, one entry per CDR3 protein. The sample includes about 15,000 distinct CDR3 sequences, about 55% of them seen just once. The chain couples TRBV7-9 to TRBJ1-2; unclear D gene. This specimen consisted of CD4+ T cells from blood, cultured in vitro, obtained before SARS-CoV-2 vaccination. The receptor was derived from a human donor who had recovered from COVID-19. CDR3 sequence (DNA): TGTGCCAGCAGCTTGGACGCATTACTCGGTGGCTACACCTTC. It is translated as CASSLDALLGGYTF. Combining the CDR3 with reference TRBV7-9 and TRBJ1-2 gives the whole variable domain DTGVSQNPRHKITKRGQNVTFRCDPISEHNRLYWYRQTLGQGPEFLTYFQNEAQLEKSRLLSDRFSAERPKGSFSTLEIQRTEQGDSAMYLCASSLDALLGGYTFGSGTRLTVV.